These 21 T cell receptor beta chains were sequenced from one sample in a study of identical twins (dated by TCRdb to the mid-2010s). The library was built by means of 5' RACE. The sequencer was an Illumina HiSeq 2000. In TCRdb, the public reads were trimmed at Q25 with fastp and aligned with MiXCR, with productive beta chains retained. Rows with one shared CDR3 protein collapse into an entry with the most common genes and DNA. For this sample there are 250,000 or so distinct CDR3 sequences; around 7.6% appear just once. Around 5.4% of the sample is in the top ten clones. Another study also made use of these data, one on yellow fever vaccine responses in identical twins.

Sequencing was carried out using CD8+ T cells sorted from blood. Receptors originate from a woman between 18 and 29 years old in good health.

This clonotype was detected a few times. This chain joins TRBV28 and TRBJ1-5, with D tentatively TRBD1 (5 bases). This CDR3 has 15 amino acids. V dropped 5 bases and J dropped 0 bases, with 11 bases sitting between them. Germline assignment: CDR1 MDHEN and CDR2 SYDVKM. The CDR3 protein is CASSQTDYSNQPQHF. The CDR3 region has the DNA TGTGCCAGCAGTCAGACAGACTATAGCAATCAGCCCCAGCATTTT.

This clonotype was observed a few times. The chain employs TRBV11-1 and TRBJ2-1; 8 bases are a match to TRBD2. The CDR3 contains 18 residues. Germline V gene sequence: CDR1 SGHAT, CDR2 FQDESV (reference sequence). V shed 1 base, J shed 2 bases, and the junction held 10 bases outside the gene matches. Here the CDR3 reads CASSLEATAGGTYNEQFF. The CDR3 DNA is TGTGCCAGCAGCTTAGAGGCCACGGCGGGAGGAACCTACAATGAGCAGTTCTTC.

The CDR3 DNA sequence: TGTGCCAGCAGTGAAGGGGAGACAGATACGCAGTATTTT. Translated, it gives CASSEGETDTQYF. The chain couples TRBV6-1 to TRBJ2-3, with D possibly TRBD2 on 5 matching bases. Trimming shortened V by 1 base and J by 3 bases, and 5 bases separated the two germline ends. CDR1 and CDR2 from the germline V gene are MNHNS and SASEGT. This CDR3 is built from 13 residues.

This clonotype was seen only a few times. The chain has TRBV11-1 and TRBJ2-3; the match to TRBD1 covers 8 bases. CDR1 and CDR2 (germline): SGHAT, FQDESV (reference sequence). V was clipped by 0 bases and J by 2 bases; unmatched bases: 10. The CDR3 consists of 18 residues. The CDR3 is CASSLAKRQGQNTDTQYF. CDR3 in DNA: TGTGCCAGCAGCTTAGCGAAGAGACAGGGGCAGAACACAGATACGCAGTATTTT.

This clonotype was counted between two and nine times. The gene calls are TRBV7-9 and TRBJ2-1, with TRBD2 identical over 13 bases. The CDR3 covers 15 residues. Germline V gives CDR1 SEHNR, CDR2 FQNEAQ (reference sequence). V lost 4 bases, J lost 7 bases, and 4 bases stayed unmatched. CDR3 DNA sequence: TGTGCCAGCAGCTCCGGGACTAGCGGGACTAATGAGCAGTTCTTC. Protein: CASSSGTSGTNEQFF.

The V and J genes are TRBV7-9 and TRBJ2-1; the match to TRBD2 covers 13 bases. This CDR3 has 17 residues. V lost 6 bases, J lost 2 bases, and 7 bases stayed unmatched. Germline V gene sequence: CDR1 SEHNR, CDR2 FQNEAQ (reference sequence). CDR3 in DNA: TGTGCCAGCAGTTCTGCCGGGACTAGCGGGACCTACAATGAGCAGTTCTTC. This sequence encodes CASSSAGTSGTYNEQFF.

The chain employs TRBV2 and TRBJ2-1, with 7 bases matching TRBD2. After removal of 4 bases from V and 4 bases from J, the junction contained 10 bases not matched to a gene. This CDR3 contains 16 residues. Looked up from germline, CDR1 is SNHLY and CDR2 is FYNNEI. The CDR3 coding sequence is TGTGCCAGCAGTGTGGGAAGCGGGGCCTTTTACAATGAGCAGTTCTTC. Translating it yields CASSVGSGAFYNEQFF.

This clonotype was recorded many times. The chain joins TRBV5-6 to TRBJ2-3; D ambiguous. Trimming removed 1 base at V and 0 bases at J, with 18 bases between. Per the germline V gene, CDR1 is SGHDT and CDR2 is YYEEEE. This CDR3 has 18 amino acids. The CDR3 region is CASSLTYTRPSSTDTQYF. DNA of the CDR3: TGTGCCAGCAGCTTGACGTACACCAGACCCTCTAGCACAGATACGCAGTATTTT.

The chain uses TRBV7-3 and TRBJ2-3; D is possibly TRBD2 (5 bases). V lost 5 bases and J 0 bases, leaving 12 bases between the germline ends. This CDR3 contains 15 residues. Germline CDR1 reads SGHTA; CDR2 reads FQGTGA. The CDR3 DNA sequence: TGTGCCAGCAGCCCATGGGGAGCTAGCACAGATACGCAGTATTTT. Residues: CASSPWGASTDTQYF.

This clonotype has a handful of counts. V and J are TRBV4-1 and TRBJ2-5, with TRBD2 matching over 10 bases. With V trimmed by 1 base and J by 2 bases, 10 bases remained unmatched. CDR1 is MGHRA and CDR2 is YSYEKL in the germline V gene. The CDR3 contains 18 residues. CDR3 coding DNA: TGCGCCAGCAGCCAAGGGGGCCCAACTAGCGGGGTTCAAGAGACCCAGTACTTC. Its protein product is CASSQGGPTSGVQETQYF.

This clonotype was detected many times. The CDR3 sequence: CSARSRGDTEAFF. CDR3 nucleotides: TGCAGCGCGAGGTCCCGGGGGGACACTGAAGCTTTCTTT. This sequence joins TRBV29-1 and TRBJ1-1; D perhaps matches TRBD1 (5 bases). CDR1 SQVTM and CDR2 ANQGSEA come from the germline V gene. V lost 7 bases and J 3 bases, leaving 15 bases between the germline ends. The CDR3 contains 13 residues.

This clonotype was picked up a small number of times. The chain has TRBV12-3 or TRBV12-4 and TRBJ2-7; 13 positions match TRBD2. The V gene end was trimmed by 4 bases and the J gene end by 5 bases; junction bases not matched to a gene: 8. The CDR3 consists of 16 residues. The chain's CDR3 is CASSSTLAGGLNEQYV. CDR3 nucleotides: TGTGCCAGCAGTTCCACACTAGCGGGGGGGTTGAACGAGCAGTACGTC.

This clonotype was detected many times. J is TRBJ2-7 and V is TRBV28, with a weak D call TRBD2 (5 bases). CDR3 size: 13 residues. Germline values: CDR1 MDHEN, CDR2 SYDVKM. V was shortened by 0 bases and J by 6 bases, with 9 bases between the two germline ends. The CDR3 spells CASSLWALAEQYF. Here the CDR3 DNA reads TGTGCCAGCAGTTTATGGGCCCTAGCCGAGCAGTACTTC. The full variable domain, in which reference TRBV28 and TRBJ2-7 provide the parts outside the CDR3, is DVKVTQSSRYLVKRTGEKVFLECVQDMDHENMFWYRQDPGLGLRLIYFSYDVKMKEKGDIPEGYSVSREKKERFSLILESASTNQTSMYLCASSLWALAEQYFGPGTRLTVT.

The gene calls are TRBV12-3 or TRBV12-4 and TRBJ1-2; a weak D match, TRBD1 (5 bases). This CDR3 has 14 amino acids. Deletions cut 3 bases from V and 7 bases from J, with 15 bases between. DNA of the CDR3: TGTGCCAGCAGTTTTGGGAGTCGGGGGGGTGGCTACACCTTC. Translating gives CASSFGSRGGGYTF.

V usage is TRBV12-3 or TRBV12-4 and J usage is TRBJ2-2, with 10 bases matching TRBD1. Trimming at V came to 6 bases and at J to 2 bases, leaving 6 bases not matched to a gene. The CDR3 extends over 16 amino acids. The CDR3 is CASSFGTGENTGELFF. The CDR3 DNA reads as TGTGCCAGCAGCTTCGGGACAGGGGAAAACACCGGGGAGCTGTTTTTT.

The J gene is TRBJ2-6, the V gene TRBV7-9; D gene unclear. Germline CDR1 reads SEHNR; CDR2 reads FQNEAQ (reference sequence). Trimming pared 1 base from V and 0 bases from J, leaving 4 bases between. This CDR3 has 15 amino acids. DNA for the CDR3: TGTGCCAGCAGCTTAGGGATCTCTGGGGCCAACGTCCTGACTTTC. Protein product: CASSLGISGANVLTF.

This clonotype came up a few times. V gene TRBV27 combines with J gene TRBJ2-2; D is uncertain. The CDR3 spans 14 residues. In germline, CDR1 is MNHEY, CDR2 SMNVEV (reference sequence). The V and J ends lost 3 bases and 5 bases respectively, with 10 bases between them. In nucleotides, the CDR3 is TGTGCCAGCAGTTTTTTTCGGCATACCGGGGAGCTGTTTTTT. The encoded protein is CASSFFRHTGELFF.

On this clonotype: A clone one base away is much larger, so this may be a read error. This rearrangement joins TRBV4-1 to TRBJ2-2; tentatively, D is TRBD2 (7 bases). The CDR3 is 17 residues long. Germline-derived CDR1 and CDR2 are MGHRA and YSYEKL. The ends were cut back, 3 bases at V and 1 base at J, with 15 bases in the middle. The CDR3 sequence: CASSHDRGDKNTGELFF. CDR3 DNA sequence: TGCGCCAGCAGCCATGATCGGGGGGACAAGAACACCGGGGAGCTGTTTTTT.

The chain couples TRBV2 to TRBJ2-7; D uncertain. This CDR3 has 13 amino acids. Trimming cost V 7 bases and J 3 bases, with 13 bases left between them. CDR1 is SNHLY, CDR2 FYNNEI, per germline. The CDR3 here is CASNPAVYYEQYV. The CDR3 coding sequence is TGTGCCAGCAACCCGGCCGTATACTACGAGCAGTACGTC.

The CDR3 protein is CASSLPGQDTEQYF. Written as DNA, the CDR3 is TGTGCCAGCAGTTTACCCGGACAGGACACCGAGCAGTACTTC. This sequence joins TRBV28 and TRBJ2-7; 7 nucleotides agree with TRBD1. The CDR3 contains 14 residues. Germline CDR1 reads MDHEN; CDR2 reads SYDVKM. V lost 2 bases and J lost 6; bases outside the gene matches: 7.

In its sample, this clonotype was seen many times. The gene calls are TRBV7-9 and TRBJ2-1; maybe TRBD1 (6 bases). Trimming left V 1 base short and J 4 bases short, with 14 bases between. Germline CDR1 reads SEHNR; CDR2 reads FQNEAQ (reference sequence). The CDR3 totals 16 residues. The CDR3 reads CASSLDRVGPYNEQFF. The CDR3, as DNA: TGTGCCAGCAGCTTAGACAGGGTGGGACCTTACAATGAGCAGTTCTTC.